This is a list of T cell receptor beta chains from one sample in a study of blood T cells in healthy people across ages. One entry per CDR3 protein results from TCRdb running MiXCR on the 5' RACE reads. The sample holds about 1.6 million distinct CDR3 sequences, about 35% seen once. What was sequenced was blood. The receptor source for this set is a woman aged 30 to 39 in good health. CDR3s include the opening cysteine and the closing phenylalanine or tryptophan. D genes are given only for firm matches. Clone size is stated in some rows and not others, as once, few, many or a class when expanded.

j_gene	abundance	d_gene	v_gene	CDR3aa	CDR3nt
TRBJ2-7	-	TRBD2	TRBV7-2	CASSAAGTKTYEQYF	TGTGCCAGCAGCGCGGCCGGGACTAAGACCTACGAGCAGTACTTC
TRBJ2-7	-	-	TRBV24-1	CAVRGKGRRGPYEQYF	TGTGCCGTCCGGGGAAAGGGGCGCCGCGGCCCCTACGAGCAGTACTTC
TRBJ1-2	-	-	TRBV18	CASSPEGSNYGYTF	TGTGCCAGCTCACCCGAGGGCAGTAACTACGGCTACACCTTC
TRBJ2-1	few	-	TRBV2	CASSISGRSGYNEQFF	TGTGCCAGCAGCATTTCAGGGAGATCGGGTTACAATGAGCAGTTCTTC
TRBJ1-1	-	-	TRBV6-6	CASSPTGRGTEAFF	TGTGCCAGCAGTCCTACGGGTCGCGGCACTGAAGCTTTCTTT
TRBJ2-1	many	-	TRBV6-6	CASSYEWGMYNEQFF	TGTGCCAGCAGTTATGAGTGGGGGATGTACAATGAGCAGTTCTTC
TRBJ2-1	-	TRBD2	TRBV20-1	CSAELAGGPSSYNEQFF	TGCAGTGCTGAACTAGCGGGAGGCCCTAGCTCCTACAATGAGCAGTTCTTC
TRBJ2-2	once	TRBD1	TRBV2	CASSAGQGATGELFF	TGTGCCAGCAGCGCTGGACAGGGGGCGACCGGGGAGCTGTTTTTT
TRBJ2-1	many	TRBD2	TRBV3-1	CASSQGAGGYNEQFF	TGTGCCAGCAGCCAAGGAGCGGGAGGCTACAATGAGCAGTTCTTC
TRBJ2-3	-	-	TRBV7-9	CARRDSSTDTQYF	TGTGCCAGGAGGGATTCTAGCACAGATACGCAGTATTTT
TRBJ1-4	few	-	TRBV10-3	CATKTSQGFNEKLFF	TGTGCCACCAAGACCTCACAGGGTTTTAATGAAAAACTGTTTTTT
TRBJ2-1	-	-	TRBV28	CASRTPREGDEQFF	TGTGCCAGCAGAACTCCAAGGGAGGGGGATGAGCAGTTCTTC
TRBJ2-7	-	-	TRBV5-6	CASSTSLAYEQYF	TGTGCCAGCTCAACTAGCCTAGCCTACGAGCAGTACTTC
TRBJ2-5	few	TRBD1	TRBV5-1	CASSFGQGRSETQYF	TGCGCCAGCAGCTTTGGACAGGGGCGTTCGGAGACCCAGTACTTC
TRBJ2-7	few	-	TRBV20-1	CSAKKTGAYEQYF	TGCAGTGCTAAAAAGACAGGAGCTTACGAGCAGTACTTC
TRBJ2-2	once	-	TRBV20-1	CSAREHANTGELFF	TGCAGTGCTAGAGAACATGCGAACACCGGGGAGCTGTTTTTT
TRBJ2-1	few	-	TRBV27	CASSLYIASYNEQFF	TGTGCCAGCAGTTTATATATTGCTAGTTACAATGAGCAGTTCTTC
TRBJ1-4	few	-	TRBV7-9	CASSLANGGNEKLFF	TGTGCCAGCAGCTTAGCGAACGGGGGCAACGAAAAACTGTTTTTT
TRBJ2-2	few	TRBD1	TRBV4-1	CATTRQGDAGELFF	TGCGCCACCACCCGACAGGGGGACGCCGGGGAGCTGTTTTTT
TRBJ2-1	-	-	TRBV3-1	CASTRNRGLFCDEQFF	TGTGCCAGCACCCGAAACAGGGGACTTTTTTGCGATGAGCAGTTCTTC
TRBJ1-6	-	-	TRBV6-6	CASHSDRNSPLHF	TGTGCCAGCCACAGTGATCGAAATTCACCCCTCCACTTT
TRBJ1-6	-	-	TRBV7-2	CASSVKRNSPLHF	TGTGCCAGCAGCGTTAAACGGAATTCACCCCTCCACTTT
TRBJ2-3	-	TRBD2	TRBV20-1	CSARGLAVTDTQYF	TGCAGTGCTAGAGGCCTAGCGGTTACAGATACGCAGTATTTT
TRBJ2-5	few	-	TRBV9	CASSVGTAQETQYF	TGTGCCAGCAGCGTAGGAACTGCTCAAGAGACCCAGTACTTC
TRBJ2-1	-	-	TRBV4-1	CASIQDESGLSYEQFF	TGCGCCAGCATCCAAGATGAGTCAGGGTTATCTTATGAGCAGTTCTTC
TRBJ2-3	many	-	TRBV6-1	CASSQSAGETDTQYF	TGTGCCAGTTCACAAAGCGCAGGTGAAACGGATACGCAGTATTTT
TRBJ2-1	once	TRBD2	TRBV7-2	CASSFGSGSRSYNEQFF	TGTGCCAGCAGCTTTGGTAGCGGGAGTAGGTCCTACAATGAGCAGTTCTTC
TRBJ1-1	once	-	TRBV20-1	CRQLGMWDTEAFF	TGCAGGCAGCTTGGGATGTGGGACACTGAAGCTTTCTTT
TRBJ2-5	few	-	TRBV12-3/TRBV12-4	CASSPTGSEEAQYF	TGTGCCAGCAGTCCAACAGGGTCAGAAGAGGCCCAGTACTTC
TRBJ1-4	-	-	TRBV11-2	CASSLFNRDYEKLFF	TGTGCCAGCAGCTTATTTAACAGGGATTATGAAAAACTGTTTTTT
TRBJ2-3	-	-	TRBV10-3	CAITPENTDTQYF	TGTGCCATCACCCCAGAAAACACAGATACGCAGTATTTT
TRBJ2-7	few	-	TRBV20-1	CSASPSGVKTYEQYF	TGCAGTGCTAGCCCCAGTGGGGTAAAAACCTACGAGCAGTACTTC
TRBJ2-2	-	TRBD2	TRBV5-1	CASSLGLAGLTGELFF	TGCGCCAGCAGCCTCGGACTAGCGGGACTCACCGGGGAGCTGTTTTTT
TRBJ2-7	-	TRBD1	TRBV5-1	CASSLTTGSSEQYF	TGCGCCAGCAGCTTAACGACAGGGTCCTCCGAGCAGTACTTC
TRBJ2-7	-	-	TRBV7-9	CASSFSSADEQYF	TGTGCCAGCAGCTTCTCGTCCGCGGACGAGCAGTACTTC
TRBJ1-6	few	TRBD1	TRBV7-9	CASQDRVDSPLHF	TGTGCCAGCCAGGACAGGGTGGACTCACCCCTCCACTTT
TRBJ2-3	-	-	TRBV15	CVTSRDFTADTQYF	TGTGTCACCAGCAGAGATTTCACCGCAGATACGCAGTATTTT
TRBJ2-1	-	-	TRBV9	CASSRVGVGEQFF	TGTGCCAGCAGCCGGGTAGGGGTAGGTGAGCAGTTCTTC
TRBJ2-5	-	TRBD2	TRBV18	CASSPARERDGTQYF	TGTGCCAGCTCACCCGCGAGGGAGCGGGATGGGACCCAGTACTTC
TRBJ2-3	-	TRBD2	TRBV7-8	CASSPASGSRTDTQYF	TGTGCCAGCAGCCCGGCTAGCGGGAGTCGGACAGATACGCAGTATTTT
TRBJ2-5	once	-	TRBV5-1	CASSWGNPGETQYF	TGCGCCAGCAGCTGGGGCAATCCCGGAGAGACCCAGTACTTC
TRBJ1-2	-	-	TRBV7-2	CASSLVGYAHGYTF	TGTGCCAGCAGCTTAGTTGGCTACGCACATGGCTACACCTTC
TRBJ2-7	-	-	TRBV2	CASRAEILYEQYF	TGTGCCAGTAGGGCAGAGATTCTCTACGAGCAGTACTTC
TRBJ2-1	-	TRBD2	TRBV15	CATSRGLAGGTLGQFF	TGTGCCACCAGCAGAGGACTAGCGGGAGGGACCCTTGGGCAGTTCTTC
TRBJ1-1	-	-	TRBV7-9	CASTRTPNTEAFF	TGTGCCAGCACTCGAACACCGAACACTGAAGCTTTCTTT